Listed here are 27 T cell receptor beta chains from one sample, sequenced in a study of blood T cell repertoires in COVID-19. Sequencing was performed with immunoSEQ multiplex PCR; in TCRdb, only in-frame clones are kept and a portion is missing. This table holds tens of thousands of clones, 79% found once. The sequenced sample was peripheral blood. These receptors came from a human donor in a cohort sampled during active COVID-19.

This clone was counted a few times. CDR3 in DNA: TGTGCCTGGAGAACTACTACCCCCGGGACTAGCGGGAGGATGTACGAGCAGTACTTC. Translating it yields CAWRTTTPGTSGRMYEQYF. The rearrangement joins TRBV30 to TRBJ2-7; TRBD2 aligns across 15 bases. The CDR3 covers 19 residues. J gave up 4 bases and V 3 bases, and 16 bases lay outside the gene matches. Germline V lookup: CDR1 GTSNPN, CDR2 SVGIG (reference sequence).

V and J are TRBV6-5 and TRBJ1-1; no clear D. Germline lookup yields CDR1 MNHEY and CDR2 SVGAGI. V dropped 8 bases and J dropped 4 bases, with 17 bases sitting between them. The CDR3 runs to 14 residues. The CDR3 coding sequence is TGTGCCAGCCTTCTCACGAGCTCGGGCACTGAAGCTTTCTTT. Amino acids: CASLLTSSGTEAFF.

The CDR3 loop is CASSDPGNPSGGEQYF. CDR3 nucleotides: TGTGCCAGCAGTGACCCAGGGAATCCCTCGGGAGGCGAGCAGTACTTC. The chain carries TRBV2 and TRBJ2-7, with 7 positions matching TRBD2. J gave up 6 bases and V 3 bases, and 14 bases lay outside the gene matches. The CDR3 has 16 residues. Germline V CDR1 and CDR2: SNHLY, FYNNEI.

The chain combines TRBV9 with TRBJ2-3; D perhaps matches TRBD1 (6 bases). Germline values: CDR1 SGDLS, CDR2 YYNGEE. The V end was cut by 0 bases, the J end by 4 bases, with 15 bases between. This CDR3 has 16 residues. CDR3 bases: TGTGCCAGCAGCGTAGGCCCAGGGGCCTCCTCAGATACGCAGTATTTT. Translated, it gives CASSVGPGASSDTQYF.

DNA of the CDR3: TGTGCCAGCAGCCCGGAACCGGGACAGAACTATGGCTACACCTTC. Encoded protein: CASSPEPGQNYGYTF. V gene TRBV6-5 combines with J gene TRBJ1-2; the match to TRBD1 covers 7 bases. The junction had 9 bases not matched to a gene; V was cut back by 6 bases and J by 2 bases. Germline CDR1 and CDR2: MNHEY and SVGAGI. The CDR3 totals 15 residues.

This chain joins TRBV5-1 and TRBJ2-7; 8 nucleotides agree with TRBD2. Losses at the gene ends were 4 bases for V and 7 bases for J; bases not matched to a gene: 7. Germline V CDR1 and CDR2: SGHRS, YFSETQ. The CDR3 has 13 amino acids. CDR3 amino acids: CASSISGTREQYF. DNA for the CDR3: TGCGCCAGCAGCATTAGCGGGACCAGAGAGCAGTACTTC.

The chain links TRBV29-1 to TRBJ2-5; TRBD1 matches at 8 bases. The ends lost 3 bases at V and 5 bases at J; junction bases unmatched: 2. The V gene's germline CDR1 is SQVTM and CDR2 ANQGSEA. The CDR3 spans 12 residues. CDR3 DNA sequence: TGCAGCGTTGAGGCAGGGGGCGAGACCCAGTACTTC. Translated: CSVEAGGETQYF.

The CDR3 loop is CASSLWTNQPQHF. DNA of the CDR3: TGCGCCAGCAGCCTATGGACTAATCAGCCCCAGCATTTT. The chain couples TRBV4-3 to TRBJ1-5; unclear D gene. This CDR3 comprises 13 residues. V was pared by 4 bases and J by 4 bases, with 8 bases between. Germline V lookup: CDR1 LGHNA, CDR2 YSLEER.

The rearrangement uses TRBV11-3 and TRBJ2-1; 9 positions match TRBD2. From germline, CDR1 is SGHNT and CDR2 YENEEA. The V segment lost 5 bases and the J segment 0 bases; nucleotides outside the gene matches: 14. This CDR3 spans 19 amino acids. The CDR3, as DNA: TGTGCCAGCAGCAGCGGACTAGCGCCTCTTACTAGCTCCTACAATGAGCAGTTCTTC. It yields the protein CASSSGLAPLTSSYNEQFF. Based on the CDR3 plus reference TRBV11-3 and TRBJ2-1, the full variable domain is EAGVVQSPRYKIIEKKQPVAFWCNPISGHNTLYWYLQNLGQGPELLIRYENEEAVDDSQLPKDRFSAERLKGVDSTLKIQPAELGDSAVYLCASSSGLAPLTSSYNEQFFGPGTRLTVL.

The CDR3 nucleotides are TGCGCCAGCAGCGAGAGTAGCTCTGGAAACACCATATATTTT. It yields the protein CASSESSSGNTIYF. This rearrangement joins TRBV4-3 to TRBJ1-3, with D uncertain. The V end lost 5 bases, the J end lost 0 bases, and 8 bases lay between the germline ends. This CDR3 spans 14 amino acids. CDR1 is LGHNA and CDR2 is YSLEER in the germline V gene.

This clone was counted a few times. The CDR3 DNA reads TGTGCCACCAGCGGGGGGGGCGAGCAGTACTTC. Translated, it gives CATSGGGEQYF. J is TRBJ2-7 and V is TRBV15; 7 nucleotides line up with TRBD2. The length of the CDR3 is 11 residues. Germline V CDR1 and CDR2: LNHNV, YYDKDF (reference sequence). V was clipped by 5 bases and J by 6 bases; unmatched bases: 1.

V gene TRBV5-5 combines with J gene TRBJ1-5, with 9 bases that match TRBD1. Germline V gene data show CDR1 as SGHKS and CDR2 as YYEKEE (reference sequence). The CDR3 has 14 amino acids. V lost 3 bases, J lost 6 bases, and 4 bases stayed unmatched. The CDR3 is CASSSGQGTQPQHF. The CDR3 DNA is TGTGCCAGCAGCTCGGGACAGGGAACTCAGCCCCAGCATTTT.

This chain joins TRBV6-5 and TRBJ2-7; 7 nucleotides match TRBD1. CDR3 size: 13 residues. Losses at the gene ends were 2 bases for V and 5 bases for J; bases not matched to a gene: 3. Germline CDR1 is MNHEY and CDR2 is SVGAGI. Written as DNA, the CDR3 is TGTGCCAGCAGTTACAGGGGGCCTAACGAGCAGTACTTC. Translating gives CASSYRGPNEQYF.

This chain joins TRBV10-3 and TRBJ1-2; D remains unclear. V gave up 6 bases and J gave up 3 bases, with 14 bases separating them. Germline CDR1 reads ENHRY; CDR2 reads SYGVKD. The CDR3 has 14 residues. The CDR3 sequence is CAIRQTDTDYGYTF. CDR3 nucleotides: TGTGCCATCAGACAGACCGACACGGACTATGGCTACACCTTC.

This rearrangement joins TRBV18 to TRBJ2-5, with D maybe TRBD1 (6 bases). V lost 1 base and J lost 4, with 16 bases in between. CDR1 is KGHSH, CDR2 LQKENI, per germline. The CDR3 covers 16 residues. For the CDR3, the DNA is TGTGCCAGCTCACCACAGGTGGGGGCTCGGAGAGAGACCCAGTACTTC. Translation gives CASSPQVGARRETQYF.

The chain links TRBV10-3 to TRBJ2-7; D perhaps matches TRBD2 (5 bases). CDR1 ENHRY and CDR2 SYGVKD come from the germline V gene. V lost 4 bases and J 5 bases, leaving 6 bases between the germline ends. The CDR3 runs 11 residues. The CDR3, as DNA: TGTGCCATCAGTGTGCGGGACGAGCAGTACTTC. Its protein product is CAISVRDEQYF.

This clone was seen once. This chain uses TRBV19 with TRBJ1-1; the D is unclear. Between the trimmed V and J ends, which lost 1 base and 6 bases, there was a span of 6 bases. The V gene's germline CDR1 is LNHDA and CDR2 SQIVND (reference sequence). This CDR3 is built from 12 residues. CDR3 in amino acids: CASSIVESEAFF. The DNA for the CDR3 is TGTGCCAGTAGTATAGTGGAGTCTGAAGCTTTCTTT.

This chain links TRBV30 with TRBJ1-5; 9 nucleotides line up with TRBD1. This CDR3 is built from 14 residues. Germline assignment: CDR1 GTSNPN and CDR2 SVGIG (reference sequence). V was pared by 3 bases and J by 6 bases, with 6 bases of the junction left unmatched. CDR3 nucleotide sequence: TGTGCCTGGAGACCCACAGGGGGCGGTCAGCCCCAGCATTTT. Amino acids: CAWRPTGGGQPQHF. The entire variable domain, with the rest obtained from reference TRBV30 and TRBJ1-5, is as follows: SQTIHQWPATLVQPVGSPLSLECTVEGTSNPNLYWYRQAAGRGLQLLFYSVGIGQISSEVPQNLSASRPQDRQFILSSKKLLLSDSGFYLCAWRPTGGGQPQHFGDGTRLSIL.

The chain combines TRBV19 with TRBJ1-6, with TRBD1 matching 10 bases. Germline V lookup: CDR1 LNHDA, CDR2 SQIVND (reference sequence). After removal of 3 bases from V and 9 bases from J, the junction contained 2 bases not matched to a gene. The length of the CDR3 is 14 residues. CDR3 coding DNA: TGTGCCAGTAGTATTCGACAGGGGGCTTCACCCCTCCACTTT. This encodes CASSIRQGASPLHF.

The genes are TRBV7-9 and TRBJ2-5; possibly TRBD2 for D (6 bases). V lost 2 bases and J 4 bases, leaving 8 bases between the germline ends. This CDR3 contains 13 residues. Germline loops: CDR1 SEHNR, CDR2 FQNEAQ (reference sequence). The DNA for the CDR3 is TGTGCCAGCAGCTTACTGGGGGGAGAGACCCAGTACTTC. Its protein is CASSLLGGETQYF.

The chain links TRBV5-8 to TRBJ2-7, with D perhaps TRBD1 (6 bases). The CDR3 runs to 14 residues. Germline CDR1 and CDR2: SGHTS and YDEGEE. V was pared by 0 bases and J by 2 bases, with 9 bases between. The CDR3 protein is CASSLVPGAYEQYF. The CDR3 DNA reads TGTGCCAGCAGCTTGGTTCCAGGGGCCTACGAGCAGTACTTC.

This sequence joins TRBV7-3 and TRBJ1-6; D gene unclear. CDR3 length: 15 amino acids. Germline CDR1 is SGHTA and CDR2 is FQGTGA. Trimming cost V 2 bases and J 7 bases, with 12 bases left between them. The CDR3 region has the DNA TGTGCCAGCAGCTTAGATGCAGGAGGGAATTCACCCCTCCACTTT. This sequence encodes CASSLDAGGNSPLHF.

This rearrangement joins TRBV6-2 or TRBV6-3 to TRBJ2-4, with D possibly being TRBD1 (6 bases). CDR1 and CDR2 (germline): MNHEY, SVGEGT. The CDR3 loop spans 15 amino acids. V was cut by 5 bases and J by 0 bases, with 11 bases left in between. The CDR3 is CASSPTGLAKNIQYF. The CDR3 DNA is TGTGCCAGCAGTCCGACAGGTCTAGCCAAAAACATTCAGTACTTC.

The chain links TRBV6-6 to TRBJ2-7, with D maybe TRBD2 (5 bases). This CDR3 contains 13 residues. Per the germline V gene, CDR1 is MNHNY and CDR2 is SVGAGI (reference sequence). Trimming shortened V by 7 bases and J by 0 bases, and 10 bases separated the two germline ends. The CDR3 spells CASNTGFSYEQYF. CDR3 bases: TGTGCCAGCAATACGGGGTTCTCCTACGAGCAGTACTTC.

The V and J genes are TRBV2 and TRBJ2-7; D not resolved. CDR3 size: 11 residues. Per the germline V gene, CDR1 is SNHLY and CDR2 is FYNNEI. The ends were cut back, 4 bases at V and 7 bases at J, with 8 bases in the middle. The CDR3 sequence: CASSVTREQYF. The CDR3 DNA reads as TGTGCCAGCAGTGTCACGCGGGAGCAGTACTTC.

This chain links TRBV7-2 with TRBJ2-5, with 10 positions matching TRBD2. The V segment lost 0 bases and the J segment 4 bases; nucleotides outside the gene matches: 2. CDR3 size: 15 residues. The germline V gene encodes CDR1 SGHTA and CDR2 FQGNSA. CDR3 nucleotide sequence: TGTGCCAGCAGCTTAGCTAGCGGGAGGAGAGAGACCCAGTACTTC. As protein: CASSLASGRRETQYF.

This sequence joins TRBV7-6 and TRBJ2-1, with TRBD2 matching over 8 bases. The CDR3 loop spans 16 amino acids. The germline gives CDR1 SGHVS, CDR2 FNYEAQ. V dropped 5 bases and J dropped 0; count of bases not matched to a gene: 6. CDR3 sequence reads: CASSRTSTSSYNEQFF. In DNA form, the CDR3 reads TGTGCCAGCAGCCGGACTAGCACCAGCTCCTACAATGAGCAGTTCTTC.